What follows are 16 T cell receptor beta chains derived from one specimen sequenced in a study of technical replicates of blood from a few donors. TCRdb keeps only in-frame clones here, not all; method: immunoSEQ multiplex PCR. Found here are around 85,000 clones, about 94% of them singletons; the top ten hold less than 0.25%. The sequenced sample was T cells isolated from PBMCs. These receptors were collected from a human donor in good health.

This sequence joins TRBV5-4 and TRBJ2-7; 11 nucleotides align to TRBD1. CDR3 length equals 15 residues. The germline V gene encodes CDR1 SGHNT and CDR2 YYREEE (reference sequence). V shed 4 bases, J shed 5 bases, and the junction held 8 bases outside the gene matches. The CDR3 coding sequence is TGTGCCAGCAGCATGGGGACAGGGGGAGAGGACGAGCAGTACTTC. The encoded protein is CASSMGTGGEDEQYF.

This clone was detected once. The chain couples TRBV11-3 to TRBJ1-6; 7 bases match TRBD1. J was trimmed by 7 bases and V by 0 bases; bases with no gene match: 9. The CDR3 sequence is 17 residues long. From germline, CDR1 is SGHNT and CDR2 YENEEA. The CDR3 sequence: CASSLDRVTGTNSPLHF. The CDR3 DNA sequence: TGTGCCAGCAGCTTAGATCGGGTGACAGGGACGAATTCACCCCTCCACTTT.

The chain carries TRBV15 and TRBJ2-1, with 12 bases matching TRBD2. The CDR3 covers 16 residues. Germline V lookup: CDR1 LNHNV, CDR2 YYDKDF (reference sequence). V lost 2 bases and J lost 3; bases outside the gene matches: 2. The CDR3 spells CATSRLLAGGYNEQFF. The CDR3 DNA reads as TGTGCCACCAGCAGACTACTAGCGGGGGGCTACAATGAGCAGTTCTTC. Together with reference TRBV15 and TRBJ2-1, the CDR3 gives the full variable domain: DAMVIQNPRYQVTQFGKPVTLSCSQTLNHNVMYWYQQKSSQAPKLLFHYYDKDFNNEADTPDNFQSRRPNTSFCFLDIRSPGLGDTAMYLCATSRLLAGGYNEQFFGPGTRLTVL.

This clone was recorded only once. CDR3 loop: CASSPRGSFELFF. The CDR3 DNA reads TGTGCCAGCAGCCCCCGCGGGTCGTTCGAGCTGTTTTTT. The gene calls are TRBV14 and TRBJ2-2; D might be TRBD2 (5 bases). The ends were cut back, 4 bases at V and 11 bases at J, with 14 bases in the middle. CDR1 and CDR2 from the germline V gene are SGHDN and FVKESK. The CDR3 runs to 13 residues.

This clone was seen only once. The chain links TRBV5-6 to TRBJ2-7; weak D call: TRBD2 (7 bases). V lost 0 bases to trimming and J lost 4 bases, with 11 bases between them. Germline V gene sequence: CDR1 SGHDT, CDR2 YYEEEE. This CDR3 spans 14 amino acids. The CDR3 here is CASSLGTRGYEQYF. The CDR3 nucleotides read TGTGCCAGCAGCTTGGGGACTAGGGGGTACGAGCAGTACTTC.

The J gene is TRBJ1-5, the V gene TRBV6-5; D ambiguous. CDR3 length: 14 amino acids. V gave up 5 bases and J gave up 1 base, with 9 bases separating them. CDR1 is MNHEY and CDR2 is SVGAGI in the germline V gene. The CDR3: CASSRGGSNQPQHF. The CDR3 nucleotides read TGTGCCAGCAGTCGTGGAGGCAGCAATCAGCCCCAGCATTTT.

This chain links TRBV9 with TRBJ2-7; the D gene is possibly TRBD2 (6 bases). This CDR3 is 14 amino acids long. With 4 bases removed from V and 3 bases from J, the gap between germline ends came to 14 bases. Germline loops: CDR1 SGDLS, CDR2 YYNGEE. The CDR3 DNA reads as TGTGCCAGCAGCCCGGGACTCGAGATCTACGAGCAGTACTTC. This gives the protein CASSPGLEIYEQYF.

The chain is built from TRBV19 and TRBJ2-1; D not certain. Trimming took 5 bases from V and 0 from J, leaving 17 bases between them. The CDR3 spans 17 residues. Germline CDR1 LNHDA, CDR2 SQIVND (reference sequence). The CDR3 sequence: CASSLDLALSSYNEQFF. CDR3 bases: TGTGCCAGTAGTCTTGACTTGGCCTTGAGCTCCTACAATGAGCAGTTCTTC.

The CDR3 reads CAWALSSYEQYF. The CDR3 DNA reads as TGTGCCTGGGCACTTAGTAGTTACGAGCAGTACTTC. V gene TRBV30 combines with J gene TRBJ2-7, with D unresolved. Germline V gene lookup returns CDR1 GTSNPN and CDR2 SVGIG (reference sequence). The CDR3 loop spans 12 amino acids. Trimming removed 5 bases from V and 4 bases from J, with 12 bases in between.

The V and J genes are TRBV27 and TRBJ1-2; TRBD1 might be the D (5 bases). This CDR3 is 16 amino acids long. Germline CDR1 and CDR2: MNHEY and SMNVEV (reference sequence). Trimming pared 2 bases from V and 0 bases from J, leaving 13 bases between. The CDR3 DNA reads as TGTGCCAGCAGTTTAGTGGGGGAGGAACCTAACTATGGCTACACCTTC. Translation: CASSLVGEEPNYGYTF.

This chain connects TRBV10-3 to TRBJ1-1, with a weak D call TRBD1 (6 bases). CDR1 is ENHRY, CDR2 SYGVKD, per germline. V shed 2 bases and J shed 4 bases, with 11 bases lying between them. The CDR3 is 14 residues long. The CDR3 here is CAISENRESTEAFF. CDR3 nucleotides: TGTGCCATCAGTGAGAACAGGGAGAGCACTGAAGCTTTCTTT.

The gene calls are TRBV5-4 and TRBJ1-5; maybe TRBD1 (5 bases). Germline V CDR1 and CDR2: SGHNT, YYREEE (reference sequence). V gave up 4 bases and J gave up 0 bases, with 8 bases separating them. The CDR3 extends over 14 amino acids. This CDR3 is CASSRQFSNQPQHF. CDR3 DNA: TGTGCCAGCAGCCGACAGTTTAGCAATCAGCCCCAGCATTTT.

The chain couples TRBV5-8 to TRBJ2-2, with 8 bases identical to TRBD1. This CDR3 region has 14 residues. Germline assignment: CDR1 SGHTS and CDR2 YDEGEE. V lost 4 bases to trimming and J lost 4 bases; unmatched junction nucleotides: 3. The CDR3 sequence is CASSLGTGTGELFF. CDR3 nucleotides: TGTGCCAGCAGCCTCGGGACAGGCACCGGGGAGCTGTTTTTT.

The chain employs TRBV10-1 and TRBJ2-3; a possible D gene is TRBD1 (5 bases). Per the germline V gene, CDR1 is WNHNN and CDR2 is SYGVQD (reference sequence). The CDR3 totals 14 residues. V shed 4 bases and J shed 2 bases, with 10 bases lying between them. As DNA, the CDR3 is TGCGCCAGCAGTGGATCAGGGCCCACAGATACGCAGTATTTT. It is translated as CASSGSGPTDTQYF.

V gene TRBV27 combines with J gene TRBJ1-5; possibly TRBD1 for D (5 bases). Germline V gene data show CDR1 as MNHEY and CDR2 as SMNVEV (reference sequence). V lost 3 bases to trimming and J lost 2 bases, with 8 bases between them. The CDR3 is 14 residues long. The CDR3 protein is CASSLGGGNQPQHF. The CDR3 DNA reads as TGTGCCAGCAGTTTGGGAGGGGGCAATCAGCCCCAGCATTTT.

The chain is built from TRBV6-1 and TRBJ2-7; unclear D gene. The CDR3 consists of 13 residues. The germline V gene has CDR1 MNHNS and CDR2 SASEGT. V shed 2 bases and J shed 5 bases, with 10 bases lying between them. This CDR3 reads CASSELKLNEQYF. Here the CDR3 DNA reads TGTGCCAGCAGTGAACTGAAGCTTAACGAGCAGTACTTC.